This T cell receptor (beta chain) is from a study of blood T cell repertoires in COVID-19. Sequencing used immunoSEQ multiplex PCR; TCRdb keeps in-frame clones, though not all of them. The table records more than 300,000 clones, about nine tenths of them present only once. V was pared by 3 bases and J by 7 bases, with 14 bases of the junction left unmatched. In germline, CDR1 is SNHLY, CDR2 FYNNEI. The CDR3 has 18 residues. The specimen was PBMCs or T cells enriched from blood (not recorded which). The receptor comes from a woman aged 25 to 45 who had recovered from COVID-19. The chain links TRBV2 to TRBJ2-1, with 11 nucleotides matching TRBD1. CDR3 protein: CASSDSGNPGQGGNEQFF. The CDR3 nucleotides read TGTGCCAGCAGTGACTCCGGAAATCCGGGACAGGGGGGGAATGAGCAGTTCTTC.